The 9 T cell receptor beta chains below all came from one sample that was sequenced in a study of T cell responses to AZD1222 COVID-19 vaccine. TCRdb's copy holds only in-frame clones and misses some; the assay was immunoSEQ multiplex PCR. The sample contains around 170,000 clones, about 90% of which appear only once. Source: peripheral blood, taken 28 days after the second AZD1222 dose. Every receptor here comes from an adult who received the AZD1222 COVID-19 vaccine.

This sequence joins TRBV30 and TRBJ2-5; 8 nucleotides match TRBD1. The V segment lost 6 bases and the J segment 4 bases; nucleotides outside the gene matches: 7. CDR1 is GTSNPN, CDR2 SVGIG, per germline (reference sequence). This CDR3 has 13 amino acids. The CDR3 is CACLQGVGETQYF. The CDR3 DNA reads TGTGCCTGCCTACAGGGGGTCGGAGAGACCCAGTACTTC.

In its sample, this clone was seen a few times. The chain uses TRBV29-1 and TRBJ1-1; tentative D call: TRBD1 (5 bases). The germline V gene has CDR1 SQVTM and CDR2 ANQGSEA. The CDR3 is 14 amino acids. Deletions cut 1 base from V and 1 base from J, with 10 bases between. The CDR3 DNA reads as TGCAGCGTTGAAGGCCAGAGGGGGAACACTGAAGCTTTCTTT. Encoded protein: CSVEGQRGNTEAFF.

This chain uses TRBV4-2 with TRBJ1-1; 8 nucleotides line up with TRBD1. Looked up from germline, CDR1 is LGHNA and CDR2 is YNFKEQ. V shed 4 bases, J shed 7 bases, and the junction held 8 bases outside the gene matches. The CDR3 runs to 14 residues. CDR3: CASSPASGQGEAFF. As DNA, the CDR3 is TGTGCCAGCAGCCCCGCAAGTGGACAGGGTGAAGCTTTCTTT.

V gene TRBV2 combines with J gene TRBJ2-2; a possible D gene is TRBD1 (5 bases). The CDR3 loop spans 15 amino acids. CDR1 SNHLY and CDR2 FYNNEI come from the germline V gene. The V end lost 4 bases, the J end lost 0 bases, and 9 bases lay between the germline ends. The CDR3 loop reads CASSVGLANTGELFF. The DNA of the CDR3 is TGTGCCAGCAGTGTGGGGCTAGCGAACACCGGGGAGCTGTTTTTT.

The genes are TRBV7-6 and TRBJ2-3; a possible D gene is TRBD1 (6 bases). Trimming took 5 bases from V and 4 from J, leaving 19 bases between them. CDR3 length: 16 amino acids. The germline V gene has CDR1 SGHVS and CDR2 FNYEAQ. CDR3 sequence reads: CASSPTLGGKADTQYF. The CDR3 region has the DNA TGTGCCAGCAGCCCCACCCTAGGGGGTAAGGCAGATACGCAGTATTTT. The full variable domain, rest sourced from reference TRBV7-6 and TRBJ2-3, is GAGVSQSPRYKVTKRGQDVALRCDPISGHVSLYWYRQALGQGPEFLTYFNYEAQQDKSGLPNDRFSAERPEGSISTLTIQRTEQRDSAMYRCASSPTLGGKADTQYFGPGTRLTVL.

This chain connects TRBV28 to TRBJ2-6; either TRBD1 or TRBD2 may fit D (5 bases each). The CDR3 spans 13 residues. CDR1 is MDHEN, CDR2 SYDVKM, per germline. The CDR3: CATGLSGANVLTF. In nucleotides, the CDR3 is TGTGCAACAGGACTCTCTGGGGCCAACGTCCTGACTTTC.

J is TRBJ2-5 and V is TRBV7-9; possibly TRBD1 or TRBD2 for D (5 bases each). Germline CDR1 and CDR2: SEHNR and FQNEAQ (reference sequence). V lost 3 bases, J lost 2 bases, and 7 bases lay in between. The CDR3 is made up of 13 amino acids. This chain's CDR3 is CASSFGGQETQYF. The CDR3 region has the DNA TGTGCCAGCAGCTTTGGGGGACAAGAGACCCAGTACTTC.

The CDR3 protein is CASSLGTGVGEQYF. CDR3 sequence (DNA): TGTGCCAGCAGCTTAGGGACAGGGGTCGGCGAGCAGTACTTC. V gene TRBV7-2 combines with J gene TRBJ2-7; 9 bases align to TRBD1. CDR3 size: 14 residues. With V trimmed by 1 base and J by 6 bases, 4 bases remained unmatched. In germline, CDR1 is SGHTA, CDR2 FQGNSA.

This clone was observed a handful of times. The chain is built from TRBV2 and TRBJ2-5; D perhaps matches TRBD2 (6 bases). The V gene lost 3 bases and the J gene lost 0 bases, with 14 bases spanning the gap. Per the germline V gene, CDR1 is SNHLY and CDR2 is FYNNEI. The CDR3 has 16 amino acids. In DNA, the CDR3 is TGTGCCAGCAGTGAGGTTTTAGGAGGGTACCAAGAGACCCAGTACTTC. Translation: CASSEVLGGYQETQYF. The whole variable domain, remainder taken from reference TRBV2 and TRBJ2-5, is EPEVTQTPSHQVTQMGQEVILRCVPISNHLYFYWYRQILGQKVEFLVSFYNNEISEKSEIFDDQFSVERPDGSNFTLKIRSTKLEDSAMYFCASSEVLGGYQETQYFGPGTRLLVL.